This T cell receptor (beta chain) was recovered during a study of T-cell memory formation after mild COVID-19. The study, taken as a whole, reports: From day 15 to 85, contracting clones were balanced between CD4 and CD8, whereas later expanders leaned toward CD4+. Mainly in CM and EM were contracting CD4+ clones; CD8+ were in EMRA. Some SARS-CoV-2-responding clones were already detected in memory before infection. Day 37-peaking second-wave clones had unconfirmed SARS-CoV-2 specificity.

V lost 5 bases and J lost 5; bases outside the gene matches: 0. Germline CDR1 and CDR2: ENHRY and SYGVKD. The CDR3 length is 12 residues. This clonotype was observed a handful of times. Its antigen is undetermined. From the 5' RACE reads, TCRdb called clonotypes with MiXCR, one entry per CDR3 protein. The sample comprises about 430,000 distinct CDR3 sequences, 20% to 25% of which are singletons, and about 8.7% rests with the top ten. Specimen: PBMCs or a T cell subset sorted from them (not recorded which). The source is an adult woman who had mild COVID-19 (a few samples of this study predate the infection). Cell type and time point are not known. The rearrangement joins TRBV10-3 to TRBJ2-3, with 8 bases matching TRBD2. As DNA, the CDR3 is TGTGCCATCAGTCTAGCGGGAGATACGCAGTATTTT. Translated, it gives CAISLAGDTQYF.